This T cell receptor beta chain was found in a study of T cell changes during pregnancy in multiple sclerosis. Clones were sequenced by immunoSEQ multiplex PCR, and TCRdb holds only the in-frame ones, with some missing. In the table there are about 40,000 clones, nearly 90% of which are singletons. This CDR3 region has 14 residues. Trimming cost V 9 bases and J 3 bases, with 17 bases left between them. CDR1 is LNHDA and CDR2 is SQIVND in the germline V gene (reference sequence). The V and J genes are TRBV19 and TRBJ1-1; tentatively, D is TRBD1 (6 bases). This sequence was found in a female donor with multiple sclerosis, enrolled in a pregnancy study. The input for sequencing was CD8+ T cells from peripheral blood mononuclear cells, taken in the first trimester of pregnancy. The CDR3 nucleotides are TGTGCCAGCTGGGGGCCCTACTCGGACACTGAAGCTTTCTTT. It specifies CASWGPYSDTEAFF.